The T cell receptor (beta chain) described here comes from a study of early stage breast cancer tumors. Turning to the study itself: About 80% of the 16 invasive tumors were ER+, PR+ and HER2-. Each sample averaged around 9.4-fold read coverage.

Using immunoSEQ multiplex PCR, the repertoire was profiled, and TCRdb retains in-frame clones only, with some absent. The sample has tens of thousands of clones; around 80% are singletons. Overall study findings and caveats: Tumor and normal breast were distinguished via blood comparison in most of the 16 patients.

The CDR3 covers 15 residues. The V segment lost 3 bases and the J segment 7 bases; nucleotides outside the gene matches: 5. CDR1 is KGHSH, CDR2 LQKENI, per germline. Note on this clone: Its antigen is not identified.

The clonotype originates from a person younger than 45 with breast cancer. The chain is built from TRBV18 and TRBJ2-1, with 11 bases matching TRBD1. The sample was blood. The CDR3 is CASSPGQGAGNEQFF. CDR3 nucleotides: TGTGCCAGCTCACCCGGACAGGGGGCGGGGAATGAGCAGTTCTTC.